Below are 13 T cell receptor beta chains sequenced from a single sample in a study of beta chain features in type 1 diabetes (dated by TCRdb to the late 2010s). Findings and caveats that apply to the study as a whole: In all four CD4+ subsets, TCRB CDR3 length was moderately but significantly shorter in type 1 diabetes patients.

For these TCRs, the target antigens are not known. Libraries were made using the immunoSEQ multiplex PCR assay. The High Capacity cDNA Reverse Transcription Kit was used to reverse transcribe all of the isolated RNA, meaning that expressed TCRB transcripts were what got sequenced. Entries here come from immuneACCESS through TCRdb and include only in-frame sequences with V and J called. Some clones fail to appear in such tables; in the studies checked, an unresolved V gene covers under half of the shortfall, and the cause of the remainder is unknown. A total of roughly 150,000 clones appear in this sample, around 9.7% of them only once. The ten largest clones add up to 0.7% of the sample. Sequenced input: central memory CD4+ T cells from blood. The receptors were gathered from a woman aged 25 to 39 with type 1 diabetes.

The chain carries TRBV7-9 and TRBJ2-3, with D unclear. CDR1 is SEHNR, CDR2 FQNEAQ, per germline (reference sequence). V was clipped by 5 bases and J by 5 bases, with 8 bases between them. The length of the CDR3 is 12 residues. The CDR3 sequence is CASSPYRDTQYF. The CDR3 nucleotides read TGTGCCAGCAGCCCATATAGAGATACGCAGTATTTT.

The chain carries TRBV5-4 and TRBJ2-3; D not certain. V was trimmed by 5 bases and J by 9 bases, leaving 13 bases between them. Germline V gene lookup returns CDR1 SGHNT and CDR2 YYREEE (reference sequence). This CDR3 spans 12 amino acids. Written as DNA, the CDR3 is TGTGCCAGCAGTAGCCCTCTCAGAACGCAGTATTTT. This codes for CASSSPLRTQYF.

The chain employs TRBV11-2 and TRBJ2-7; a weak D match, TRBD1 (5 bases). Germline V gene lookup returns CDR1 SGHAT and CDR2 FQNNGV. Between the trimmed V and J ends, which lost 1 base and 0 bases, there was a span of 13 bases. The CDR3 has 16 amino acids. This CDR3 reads CASSLALPGLSYEQYF. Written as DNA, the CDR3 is TGTGCCAGCAGCTTAGCATTGCCAGGGCTCTCCTACGAGCAGTACTTC.

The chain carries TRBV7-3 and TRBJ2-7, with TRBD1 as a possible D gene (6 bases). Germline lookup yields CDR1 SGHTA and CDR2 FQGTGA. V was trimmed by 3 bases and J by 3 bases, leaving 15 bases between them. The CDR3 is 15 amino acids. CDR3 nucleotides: TGTGCCAGCAGCTTGGGACGGACAGAGGGCTACGAGCAGTACTTC. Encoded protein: CASSLGRTEGYEQYF.

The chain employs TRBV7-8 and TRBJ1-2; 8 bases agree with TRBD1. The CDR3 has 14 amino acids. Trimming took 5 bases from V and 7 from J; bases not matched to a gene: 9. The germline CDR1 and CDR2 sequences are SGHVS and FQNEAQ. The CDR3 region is CASSQRTGSSGYTF. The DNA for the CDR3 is TGTGCCAGCAGCCAACGGACAGGGTCGAGTGGCTACACCTTC.

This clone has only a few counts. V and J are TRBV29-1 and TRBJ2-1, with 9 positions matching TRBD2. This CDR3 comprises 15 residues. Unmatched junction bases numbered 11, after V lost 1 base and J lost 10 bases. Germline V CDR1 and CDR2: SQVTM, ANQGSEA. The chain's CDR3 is CSVEVAGVGAGEQFF. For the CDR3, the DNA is TGCAGCGTTGAAGTAGCGGGAGTAGGGGCCGGGGAGCAGTTCTTC.

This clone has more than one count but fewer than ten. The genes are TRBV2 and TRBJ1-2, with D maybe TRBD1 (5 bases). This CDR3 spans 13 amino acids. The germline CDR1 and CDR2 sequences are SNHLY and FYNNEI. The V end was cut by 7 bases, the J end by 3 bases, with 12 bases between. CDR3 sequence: CASKQGLDYGYTF. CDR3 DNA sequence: TGTGCCAGCAAGCAGGGCCTAGACTATGGCTACACCTTC.

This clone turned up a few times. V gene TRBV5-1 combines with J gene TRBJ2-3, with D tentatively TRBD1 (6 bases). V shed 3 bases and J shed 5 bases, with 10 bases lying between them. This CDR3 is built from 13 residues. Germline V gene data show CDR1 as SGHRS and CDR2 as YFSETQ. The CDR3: CASSWPGEDTQYF. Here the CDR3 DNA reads TGCGCCAGCAGCTGGCCAGGGGAAGATACGCAGTATTTT.

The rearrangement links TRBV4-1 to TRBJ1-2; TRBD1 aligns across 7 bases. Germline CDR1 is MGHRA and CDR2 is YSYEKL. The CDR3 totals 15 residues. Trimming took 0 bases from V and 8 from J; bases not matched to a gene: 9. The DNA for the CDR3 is TGCGCCAGCAGCCAAGATCCGGGTAGAGGGGGCGGCTACACCTTC. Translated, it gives CASSQDPGRGGGYTF.

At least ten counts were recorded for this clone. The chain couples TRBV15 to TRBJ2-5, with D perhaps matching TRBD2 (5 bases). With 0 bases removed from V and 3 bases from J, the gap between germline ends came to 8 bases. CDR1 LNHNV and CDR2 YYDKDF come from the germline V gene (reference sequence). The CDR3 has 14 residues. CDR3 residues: CATSRDLLEETQYF. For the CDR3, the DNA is TGTGCCACCAGCAGAGATCTACTAGAAGAGACCCAGTACTTC.

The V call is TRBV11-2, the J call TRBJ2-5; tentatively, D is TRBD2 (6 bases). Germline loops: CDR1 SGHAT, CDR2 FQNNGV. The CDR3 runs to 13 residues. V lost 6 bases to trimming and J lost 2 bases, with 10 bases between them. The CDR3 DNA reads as TGTGCCAGCAGTAGAAGCGGGCAAGAGACCCAGTACTTC. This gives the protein CASSRSGQETQYF.

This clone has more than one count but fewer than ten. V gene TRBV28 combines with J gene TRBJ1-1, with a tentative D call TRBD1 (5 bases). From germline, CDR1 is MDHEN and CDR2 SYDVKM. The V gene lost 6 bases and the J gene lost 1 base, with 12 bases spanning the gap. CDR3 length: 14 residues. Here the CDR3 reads CASRGQTWNTEAFF. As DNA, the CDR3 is TGTGCCAGCAGAGGACAAACTTGGAACACTGAAGCTTTCTTT.

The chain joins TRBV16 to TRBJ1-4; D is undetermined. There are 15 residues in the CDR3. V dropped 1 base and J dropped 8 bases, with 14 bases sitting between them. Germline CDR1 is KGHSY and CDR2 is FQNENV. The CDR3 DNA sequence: TGTGCCAGCAGCCAATTTGACGACACGGCGGAAAAACTGTTTTTT. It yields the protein CASSQFDDTAEKLFF.